This entry describes one TCR beta chain. Its antigen is undetermined. A much bigger clone sits one base away, suggesting this may be a read error. The data were obtained in a study of early T cells in non-severe SARS-CoV-2 infection. Study in general: Whole-blood bulk RNA, unsorted, was sequenced, and chains were unpaired.

Study-level results: The study's VDJdb matching favored anti-spike CD8 responses and missed private and CD4 specificities.

Germline V CDR1 and CDR2: SGHTA, FQGNSA. The CDR3 spans 19 residues. Tagging with unique molecular identifiers was applied to individual cDNA molecules. TCRdb reanalysed the 5' RACE reads using MiXCR and keeps one entry per CDR3 protein. The sample shows 43,000 or so distinct CDR3 sequences, almost 7.5% of them seen only once. The clonotype originates from an adult who was a healthcare worker with PCR-confirmed SARS-CoV-2 infection or an uninfected control (not recorded which). The rearrangement uses TRBV7-2 and TRBJ2-6; 9 nucleotides line up with TRBD1. The material sequenced was whole blood. CDR3 bases: TGTGCCAGCAGCCAAGAGGGACAGGGAACATTCTCTGGGGCCAACGTCCTGATTTTC. Translated, it gives CASSQEGQGTFSGANVLIF.